Following are 3 T cell receptor beta chains from one sample sequenced in a study of cytomegalovirus exposure and HLA in healthy donors. The PCR ran on 60 Vbeta and 13 Jbeta primers. The table came from immunoSEQ multiplex PCR; TCRdb's copy has only in-frame clones and leaves some out. The sample includes fewer than 150,000 clones, approximately 67% seen only once; the top ten take about 7.7%. Sequencing input: PBMCs. The receptors were sampled from a man between 18 and 29 years old in good health and CMV-seropositive.

This clone was detected only a few times. The chain carries TRBV28 and TRBJ1-5; D possibly corresponds to TRBD1 (6 bases). The CDR3 spans 14 residues. Trimming removed 6 bases at V and 4 bases at J, with 13 bases between. Germline-derived CDR1 and CDR2 are MDHEN and SYDVKM. CDR3 sequence reads: CASRPSGTNQPQHF. The CDR3 DNA sequence: TGTGCCAGCAGGCCCTCAGGGACAAATCAGCCCCAGCATTTT.

This clone was detected once. The chain has TRBV7-9 and TRBJ1-2; 10 bases map to TRBD1. The CDR3 runs 14 residues. The ends lost 3 bases at V and 6 bases at J; junction bases unmatched: 4. Germline V CDR1 and CDR2: SEHNR, FQNEAQ (reference sequence). CDR3 sequence reads: CASSLTGTGDGYTF. The CDR3 DNA is TGTGCCAGCAGCTTGACCGGGACAGGGGATGGCTACACCTTC.

The table lists this clone with a few counts. The chain is built from TRBV19 and TRBJ1-1; D gene uncertain. The length of the CDR3 is 11 residues. Germline CDR1 reads LNHDA; CDR2 reads SQIVND (reference sequence). V gave up 10 bases and J gave up 0 bases, with 6 bases separating them. Here the CDR3 reads CATGLNTEAFF. The CDR3 coding sequence is TGTGCCACCGGGTTGAACACTGAAGCTTTCTTT.